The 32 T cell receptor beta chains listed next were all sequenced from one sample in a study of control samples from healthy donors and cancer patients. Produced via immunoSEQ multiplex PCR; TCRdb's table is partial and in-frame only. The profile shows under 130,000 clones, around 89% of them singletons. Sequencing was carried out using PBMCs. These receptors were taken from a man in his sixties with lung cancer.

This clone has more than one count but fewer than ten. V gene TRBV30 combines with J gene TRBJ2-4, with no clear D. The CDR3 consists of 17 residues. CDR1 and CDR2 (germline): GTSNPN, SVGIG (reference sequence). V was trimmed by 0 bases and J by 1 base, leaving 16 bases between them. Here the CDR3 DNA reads TGTGCCTGGAGTGTACGAGTAGGGCGAGGTGCCAAAAACATTCAGTACTTC. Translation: CAWSVRVGRGAKNIQYF.

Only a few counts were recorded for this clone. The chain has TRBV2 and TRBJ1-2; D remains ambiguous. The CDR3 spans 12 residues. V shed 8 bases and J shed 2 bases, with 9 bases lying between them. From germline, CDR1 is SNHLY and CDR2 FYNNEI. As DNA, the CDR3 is TGTGCCAGCGGGCGGGGAAACTATGGCTACACCTTC. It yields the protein CASGRGNYGYTF.

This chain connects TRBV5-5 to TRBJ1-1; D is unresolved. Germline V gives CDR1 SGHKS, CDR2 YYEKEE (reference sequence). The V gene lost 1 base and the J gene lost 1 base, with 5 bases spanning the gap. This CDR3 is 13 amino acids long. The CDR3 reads CASSLNANTEAFF. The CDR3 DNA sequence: TGTGCCAGCAGCTTGAATGCGAACACTGAAGCTTTCTTT.

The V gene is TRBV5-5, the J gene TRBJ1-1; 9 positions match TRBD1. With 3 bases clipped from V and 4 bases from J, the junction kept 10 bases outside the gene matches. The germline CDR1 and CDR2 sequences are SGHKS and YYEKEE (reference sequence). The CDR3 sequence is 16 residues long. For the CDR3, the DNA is TGTGCCAGCAGCTCACAACTCGGGACAGGGCTCACTGAAGCTTTCTTT. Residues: CASSSQLGTGLTEAFF.

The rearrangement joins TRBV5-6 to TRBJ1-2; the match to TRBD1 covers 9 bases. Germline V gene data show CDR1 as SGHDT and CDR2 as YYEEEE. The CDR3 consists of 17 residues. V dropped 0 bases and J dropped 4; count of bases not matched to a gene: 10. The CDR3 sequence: CASSLAHGTGSPYGYTF. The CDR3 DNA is TGTGCCAGCAGCTTGGCCCACGGGACAGGGTCTCCCTATGGCTACACCTTC.

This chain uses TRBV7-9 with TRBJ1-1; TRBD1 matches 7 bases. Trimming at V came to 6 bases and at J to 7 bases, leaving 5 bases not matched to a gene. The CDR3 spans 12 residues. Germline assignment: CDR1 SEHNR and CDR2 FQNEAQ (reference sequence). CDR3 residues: CASRGTVGEAFF. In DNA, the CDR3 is TGTGCCAGCAGAGGGACAGTTGGTGAAGCTTTCTTT.

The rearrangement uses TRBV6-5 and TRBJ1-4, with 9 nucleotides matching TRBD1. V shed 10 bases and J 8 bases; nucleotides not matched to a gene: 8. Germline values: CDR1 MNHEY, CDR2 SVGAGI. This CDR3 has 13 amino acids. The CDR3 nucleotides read TGTGCCACTTACAGGGGGCTAAAGGAAAAACTGTTTTTT. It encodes CATYRGLKEKLFF.

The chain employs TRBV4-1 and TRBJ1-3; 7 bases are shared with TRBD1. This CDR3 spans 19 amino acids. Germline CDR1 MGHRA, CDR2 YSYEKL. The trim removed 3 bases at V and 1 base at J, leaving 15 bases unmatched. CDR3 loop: CASSQRGSTGQISGNTIYF. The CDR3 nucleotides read TGCGCCAGCAGCCAGAGGGGGAGCACGGGACAGATTTCTGGAAACACCATATATTTT.

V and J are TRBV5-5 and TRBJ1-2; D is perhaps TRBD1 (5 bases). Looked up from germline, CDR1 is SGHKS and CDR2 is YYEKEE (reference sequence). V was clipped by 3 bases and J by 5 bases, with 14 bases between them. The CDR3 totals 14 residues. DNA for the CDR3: TGTGCCAGCAGCTCCCTCCCAGGGAATTATGGCTACACCTTC. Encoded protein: CASSSLPGNYGYTF. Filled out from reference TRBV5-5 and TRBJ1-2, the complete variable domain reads DAGVTQSPTHLIKTRGQQVTLRCSPISGHKSVSWYQQVLGQGPQFIFQYYEKEERGRGNFPDRFSARQFPNYSSELNVNALLLGDSALYLCASSSLPGNYGYTFGSGTRLTVV.

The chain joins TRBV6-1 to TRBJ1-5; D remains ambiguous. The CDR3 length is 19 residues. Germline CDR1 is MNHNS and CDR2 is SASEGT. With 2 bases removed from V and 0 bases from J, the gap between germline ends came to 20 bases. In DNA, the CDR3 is TGTGCCAGCAGTGAAATGGTAGGGCCGCTTGTCCTTAGCAATCAGCCCCAGCATTTT. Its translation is CASSEMVGPLVLSNQPQHF.

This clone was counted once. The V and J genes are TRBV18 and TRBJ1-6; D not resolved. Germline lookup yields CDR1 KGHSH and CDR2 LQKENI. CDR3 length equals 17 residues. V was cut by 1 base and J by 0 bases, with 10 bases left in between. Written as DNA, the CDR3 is TGTGCCAGCTCACCACTCCGGTGGGACTCCTATAATTCACCCCTCCACTTT. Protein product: CASSPLRWDSYNSPLHF.

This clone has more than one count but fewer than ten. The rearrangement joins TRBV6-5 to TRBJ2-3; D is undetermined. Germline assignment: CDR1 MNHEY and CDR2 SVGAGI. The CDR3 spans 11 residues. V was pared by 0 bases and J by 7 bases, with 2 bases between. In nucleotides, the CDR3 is TGTGCCAGCAGTTACTCCTATACGCAGTATTTT. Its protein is CASSYSYTQYF.

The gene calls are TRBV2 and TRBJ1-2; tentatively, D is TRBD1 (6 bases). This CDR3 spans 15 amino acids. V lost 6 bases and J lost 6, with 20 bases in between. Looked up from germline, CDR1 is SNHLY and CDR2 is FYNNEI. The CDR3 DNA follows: TGTGCCAGCAGGGACAGTCCTCTCACCCCCGATGGCTACACCTTC. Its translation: CASRDSPLTPDGYTF.

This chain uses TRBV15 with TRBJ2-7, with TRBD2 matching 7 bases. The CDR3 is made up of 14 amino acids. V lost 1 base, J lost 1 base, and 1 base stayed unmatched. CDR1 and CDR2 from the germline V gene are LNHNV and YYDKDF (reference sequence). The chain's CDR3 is CATSRVGGSYEQYV. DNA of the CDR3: TGTGCCACCAGCAGAGTGGGGGGGTCCTACGAGCAGTACGTC.

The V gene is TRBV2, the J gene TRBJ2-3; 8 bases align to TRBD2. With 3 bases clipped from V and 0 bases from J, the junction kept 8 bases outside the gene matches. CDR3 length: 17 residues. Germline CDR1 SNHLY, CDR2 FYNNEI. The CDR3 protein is CASSDMFSGVSTDTQYF. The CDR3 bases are TGTGCCAGCAGTGACATGTTTAGCGGGGTTAGCACAGATACGCAGTATTTT.

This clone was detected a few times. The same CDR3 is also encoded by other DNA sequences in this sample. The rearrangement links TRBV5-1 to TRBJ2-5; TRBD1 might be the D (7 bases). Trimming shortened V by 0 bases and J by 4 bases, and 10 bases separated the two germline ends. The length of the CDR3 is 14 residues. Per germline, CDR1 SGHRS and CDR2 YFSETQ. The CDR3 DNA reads TGCGCCAGCAGCTTGGGACAGGGAGGAGAGACCCAGTACTTC. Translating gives CASSLGQGGETQYF.

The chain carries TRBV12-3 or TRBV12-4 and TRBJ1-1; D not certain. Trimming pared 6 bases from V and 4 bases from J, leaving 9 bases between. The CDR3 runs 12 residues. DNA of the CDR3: TGTGCCAGCAGCCCCCGTACCACTGAAGCTTTCTTT. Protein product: CASSPRTTEAFF.

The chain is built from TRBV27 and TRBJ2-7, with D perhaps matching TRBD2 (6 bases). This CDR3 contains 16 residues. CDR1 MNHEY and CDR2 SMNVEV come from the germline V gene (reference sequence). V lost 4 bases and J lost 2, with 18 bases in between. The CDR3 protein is CASSSPRGKGAYEQYF. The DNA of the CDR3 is TGTGCCAGCAGTTCCCCCCGCGGGAAAGGAGCCTACGAGCAGTACTTC.

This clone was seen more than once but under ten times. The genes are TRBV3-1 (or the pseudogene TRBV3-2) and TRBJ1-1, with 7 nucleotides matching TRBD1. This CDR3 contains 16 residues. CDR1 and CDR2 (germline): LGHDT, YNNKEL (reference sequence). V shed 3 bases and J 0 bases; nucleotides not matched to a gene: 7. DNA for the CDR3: TGTGCCAGCAGCCATAGGGGGCGGATGATGAACACTGAAGCTTTCTTT. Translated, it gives CASSHRGRMMNTEAFF.

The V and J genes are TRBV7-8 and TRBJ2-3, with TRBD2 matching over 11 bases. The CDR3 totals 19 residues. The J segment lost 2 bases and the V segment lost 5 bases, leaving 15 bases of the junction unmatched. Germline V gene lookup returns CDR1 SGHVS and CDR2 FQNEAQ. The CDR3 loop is CASSVLAGVPGGLTDTQYF. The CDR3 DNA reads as TGTGCCAGCAGCGTACTAGCGGGGGTTCCAGGGGGCCTCACAGATACGCAGTATTTT. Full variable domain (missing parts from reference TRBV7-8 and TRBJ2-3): GAGVSQSPRYKVAKRGQDVALRCDPISGHVSLFWYQQALGQGPEFLTYFQNEAQLDKSGLPSDRFFAERPEGSVSTLKIQRTQQEDSAVYLCASSVLAGVPGGLTDTQYFGPGTRLTVL.

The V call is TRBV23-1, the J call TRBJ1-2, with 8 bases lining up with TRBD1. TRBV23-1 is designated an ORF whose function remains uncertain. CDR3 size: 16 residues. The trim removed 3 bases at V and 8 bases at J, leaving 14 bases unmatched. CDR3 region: CASSQRDRDRQRGYTF. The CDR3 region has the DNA TGCGCCAGCAGTCAGCGAGACCGGGACAGGCAAAGAGGCTACACCTTC.

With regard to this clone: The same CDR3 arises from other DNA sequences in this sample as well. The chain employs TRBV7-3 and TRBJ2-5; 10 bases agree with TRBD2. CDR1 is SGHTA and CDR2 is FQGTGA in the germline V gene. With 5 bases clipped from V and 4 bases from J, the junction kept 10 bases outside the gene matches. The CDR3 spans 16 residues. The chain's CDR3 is CASSLGVAGGSETQYF. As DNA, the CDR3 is TGTGCCAGCAGCCTCGGGGTAGCGGGGGGTTCAGAGACCCAGTACTTC.

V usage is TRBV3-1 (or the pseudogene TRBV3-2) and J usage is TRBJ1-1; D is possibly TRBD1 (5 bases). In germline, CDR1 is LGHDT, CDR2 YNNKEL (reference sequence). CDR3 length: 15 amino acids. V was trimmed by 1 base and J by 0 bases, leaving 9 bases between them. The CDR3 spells CASSQGGRVNTEAFF. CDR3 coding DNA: TGTGCCAGCAGCCAAGGTGGCAGGGTGAACACTGAAGCTTTCTTT.

CDR3 region: CASSPRGLSGNTEAFF. CDR3 sequence (DNA): TGTGCCAGCAGCCCGCGGGGCCTTAGTGGGAACACTGAAGCTTTCTTT. This chain links TRBV7-9 with TRBJ1-1; tentatively, D is TRBD1 (5 bases). Germline-derived CDR1 and CDR2 are SEHNR and FQNEAQ (reference sequence). The length of the CDR3 is 16 residues. V shed 5 bases and J shed 1 base, with 17 bases lying between them. Variable domain in full (rest from reference TRBV7-9 and TRBJ1-1): DTGVSQNPRHKITKRGQNVTFRCDPISEHNRLYWYRQTLGQGPEFLTYFQNEAQLEKSRLLSDRFSAERPKGSFSTLEIQRTEQGDSAMYLCASSPRGLSGNTEAFFGQGTRLTVV.

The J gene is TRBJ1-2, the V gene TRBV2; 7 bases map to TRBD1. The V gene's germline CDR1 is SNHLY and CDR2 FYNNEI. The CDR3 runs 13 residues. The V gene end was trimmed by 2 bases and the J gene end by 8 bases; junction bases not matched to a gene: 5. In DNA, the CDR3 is TGTGCCAGCAGTGAACAGGGACAGAGAGGCTACACCTTC. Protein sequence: CASSEQGQRGYTF.

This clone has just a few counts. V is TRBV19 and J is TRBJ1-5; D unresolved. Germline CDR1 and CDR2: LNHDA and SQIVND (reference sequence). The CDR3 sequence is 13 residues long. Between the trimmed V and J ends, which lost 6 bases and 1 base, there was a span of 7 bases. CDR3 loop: CASRDWSNQPQHF. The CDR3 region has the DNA TGTGCCAGTAGAGACTGGAGCAATCAGCCCCAGCATTTT.

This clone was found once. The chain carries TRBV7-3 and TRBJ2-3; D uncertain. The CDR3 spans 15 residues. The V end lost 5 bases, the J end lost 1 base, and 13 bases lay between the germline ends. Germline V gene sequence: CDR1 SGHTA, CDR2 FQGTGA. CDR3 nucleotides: TGTGCCAGCAGCCCGACGAACGTCGGCACAGATACGCAGTATTTT. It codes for CASSPTNVGTDTQYF. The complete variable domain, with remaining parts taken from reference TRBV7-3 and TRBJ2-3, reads GAGVSQTPSNKVTEKGKYVELRCDPISGHTALYWYRQSLGQGPEFLIYFQGTGAADDSGLPNDRFFAVRPEGSVSTLKIQRTERGDSAVYLCASSPTNVGTDTQYFGPGTRLTVL.

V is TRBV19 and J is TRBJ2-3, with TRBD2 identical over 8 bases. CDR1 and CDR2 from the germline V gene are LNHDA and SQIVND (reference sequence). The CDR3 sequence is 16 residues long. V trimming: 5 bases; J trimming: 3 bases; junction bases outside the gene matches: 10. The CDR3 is CASSPPLGTSTDTQYF. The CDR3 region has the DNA TGTGCCAGTAGTCCTCCGCTTGGGACTAGTACAGATACGCAGTATTTT.

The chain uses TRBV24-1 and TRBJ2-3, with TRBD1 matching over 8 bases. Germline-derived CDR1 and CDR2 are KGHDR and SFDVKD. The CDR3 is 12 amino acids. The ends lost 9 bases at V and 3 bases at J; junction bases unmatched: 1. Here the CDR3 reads CATGQGTDTQYF. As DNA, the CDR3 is TGTGCCACCGGACAGGGTACAGATACGCAGTATTTT.

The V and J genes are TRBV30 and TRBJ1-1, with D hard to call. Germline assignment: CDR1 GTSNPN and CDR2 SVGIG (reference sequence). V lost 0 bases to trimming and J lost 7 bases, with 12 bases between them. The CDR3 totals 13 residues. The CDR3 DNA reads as TGTGCCTGGAGTGTTTTGTTACGGTATGAAGCTTTCTTT. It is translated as CAWSVLLRYEAFF.

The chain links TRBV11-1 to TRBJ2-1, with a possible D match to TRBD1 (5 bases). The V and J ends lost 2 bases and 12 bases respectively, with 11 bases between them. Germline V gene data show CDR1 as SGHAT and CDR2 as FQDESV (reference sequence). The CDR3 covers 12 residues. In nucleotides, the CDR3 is TGTGCCAGCAGCTTAAAAGGGGCTCGGCAGTTCTTC. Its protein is CASSLKGARQFF.

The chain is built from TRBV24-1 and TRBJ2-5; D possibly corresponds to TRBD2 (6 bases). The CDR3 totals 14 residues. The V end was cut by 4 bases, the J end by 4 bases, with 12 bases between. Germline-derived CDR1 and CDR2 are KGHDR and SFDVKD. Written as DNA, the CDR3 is TGTGCCACCAGTGACACCGGGACTGGAGAGACCCAGTACTTC. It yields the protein CATSDTGTGETQYF.